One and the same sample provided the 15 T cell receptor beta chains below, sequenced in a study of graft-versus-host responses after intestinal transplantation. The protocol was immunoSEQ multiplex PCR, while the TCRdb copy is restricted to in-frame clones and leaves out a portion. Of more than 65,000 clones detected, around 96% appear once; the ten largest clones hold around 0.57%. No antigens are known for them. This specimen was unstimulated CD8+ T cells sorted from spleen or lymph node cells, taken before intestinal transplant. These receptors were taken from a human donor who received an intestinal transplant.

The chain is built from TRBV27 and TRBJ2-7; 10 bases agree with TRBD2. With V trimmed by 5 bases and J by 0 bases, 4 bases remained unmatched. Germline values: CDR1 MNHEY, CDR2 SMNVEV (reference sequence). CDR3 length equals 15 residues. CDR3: CASSPGTSASYEQYF. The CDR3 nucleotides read TGTGCCAGCAGTCCGGGGACTAGCGCCTCCTACGAGCAGTACTTC.

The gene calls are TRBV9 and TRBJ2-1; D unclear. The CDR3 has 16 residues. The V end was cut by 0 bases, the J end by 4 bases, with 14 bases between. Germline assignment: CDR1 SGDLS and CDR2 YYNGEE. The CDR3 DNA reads TGTGCCAGCAGCGTAGGATCTCTGGCGGAGTACAATGAGCAGTTCTTC. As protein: CASSVGSLAEYNEQFF. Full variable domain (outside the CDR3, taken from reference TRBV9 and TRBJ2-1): DSGVTQTPKHLITATGQRVTLRCSPRSGDLSVYWYQQSLDQGLQFLIQYYNGEERAKGNILERFSAQQFPDLHSELNLSSLELGDSALYFCASSVGSLAEYNEQFFGPGTRLTVL.

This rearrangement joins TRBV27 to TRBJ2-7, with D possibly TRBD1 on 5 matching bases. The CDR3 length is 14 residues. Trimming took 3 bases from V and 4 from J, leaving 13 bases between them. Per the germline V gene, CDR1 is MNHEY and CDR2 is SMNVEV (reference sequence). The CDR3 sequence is CASSFGARLYEQYF. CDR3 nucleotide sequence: TGTGCCAGCAGTTTTGGGGCTAGACTGTACGAGCAGTACTTC.

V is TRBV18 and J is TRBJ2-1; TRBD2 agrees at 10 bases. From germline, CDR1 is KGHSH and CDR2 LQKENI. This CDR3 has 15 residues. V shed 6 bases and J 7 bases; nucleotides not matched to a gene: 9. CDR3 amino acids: CASSPPVLAGNEQFF. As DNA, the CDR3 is TGTGCCAGCTCGCCTCCGGTACTAGCGGGGAATGAGCAGTTCTTC.

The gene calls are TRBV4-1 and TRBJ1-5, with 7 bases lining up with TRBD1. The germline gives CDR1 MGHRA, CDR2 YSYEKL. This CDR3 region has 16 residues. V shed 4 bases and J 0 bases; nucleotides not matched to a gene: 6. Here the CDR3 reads CASSREGQSSNQPQHF. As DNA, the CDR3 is TGCGCCAGCAGCCGGGAGGGACAGTCTAGCAATCAGCCCCAGCATTTT.

CDR3 in DNA: TGTGCCAGCAGCTTAGGTAATGAGCAGTTCTTC. It translates to CASSLGNEQFF. The V call is TRBV7-9, the J call TRBJ2-1, with D hard to call. V gave up 1 base and J gave up 7 bases, with 2 bases separating them. The CDR3 sequence is 11 residues long. The germline V gene encodes CDR1 SEHNR and CDR2 FQNEAQ (reference sequence).

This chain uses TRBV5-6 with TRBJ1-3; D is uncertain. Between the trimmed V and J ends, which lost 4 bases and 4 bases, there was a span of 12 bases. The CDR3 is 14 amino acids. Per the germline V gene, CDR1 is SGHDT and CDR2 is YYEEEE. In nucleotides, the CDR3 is TGTGCCAGCAGCCTCGGCATGGGAGGAAACACCATATATTTT. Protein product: CASSLGMGGNTIYF. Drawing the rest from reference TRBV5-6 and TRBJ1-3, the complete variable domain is DAGVTQSPTHLIKTRGQQVTLRCSPKSGHDTVSWYQQALGQGPQFIFQYYEEEERQRGNFPDRFSGHQFPNYSSELNVNALLLGDSALYLCASSLGMGGNTIYFGEGSWLTVV.

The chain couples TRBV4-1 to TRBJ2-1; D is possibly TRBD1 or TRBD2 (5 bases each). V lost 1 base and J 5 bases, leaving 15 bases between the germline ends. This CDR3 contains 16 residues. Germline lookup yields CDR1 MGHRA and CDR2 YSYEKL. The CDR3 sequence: CASSQAPGRVDNEQFF. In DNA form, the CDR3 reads TGCGCCAGCAGCCAAGCGCCAGGGAGAGTGGACAATGAGCAGTTCTTC.

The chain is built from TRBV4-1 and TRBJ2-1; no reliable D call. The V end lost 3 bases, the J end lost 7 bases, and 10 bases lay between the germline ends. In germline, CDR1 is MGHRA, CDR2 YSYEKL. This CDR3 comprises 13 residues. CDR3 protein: CASSHNGKNEQFF. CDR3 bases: TGCGCCAGCAGCCATAATGGAAAGAATGAGCAGTTCTTC.

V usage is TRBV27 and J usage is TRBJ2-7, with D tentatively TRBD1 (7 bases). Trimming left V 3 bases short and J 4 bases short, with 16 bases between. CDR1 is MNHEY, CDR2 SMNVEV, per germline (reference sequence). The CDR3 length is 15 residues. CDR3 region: CASSFKGGAGYEQYF. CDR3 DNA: TGTGCCAGCAGTTTCAAAGGGGGCGCGGGGTACGAGCAGTACTTC.

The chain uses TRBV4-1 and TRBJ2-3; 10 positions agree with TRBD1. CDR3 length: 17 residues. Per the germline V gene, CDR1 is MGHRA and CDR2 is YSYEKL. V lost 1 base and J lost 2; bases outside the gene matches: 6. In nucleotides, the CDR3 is TGCGCCAGCAGCCAAGTGGGGGACAGGGGTTCCACAGATACGCAGTATTTT. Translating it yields CASSQVGDRGSTDTQYF.

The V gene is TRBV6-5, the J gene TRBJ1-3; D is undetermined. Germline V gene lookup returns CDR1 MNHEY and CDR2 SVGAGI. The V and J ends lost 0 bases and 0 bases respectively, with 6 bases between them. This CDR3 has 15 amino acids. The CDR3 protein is CASSYSVASGNTIYF. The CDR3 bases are TGTGCCAGCAGTTACTCAGTGGCCTCTGGAAACACCATATATTTT.

CDR3 nucleotides: TGTGCCAGCAGTGACCGCGGGGGGAATGAGCAGTTCTTC. Protein product: CASSDRGGNEQFF. The V gene is TRBV6-4, the J gene TRBJ2-1, with 8 positions matching TRBD2. Germline CDR1 and CDR2: MRHNA and SNTAGT. The CDR3 sequence is 13 residues long. Unmatched junction bases numbered 1, after V lost 2 bases and J lost 7 bases.

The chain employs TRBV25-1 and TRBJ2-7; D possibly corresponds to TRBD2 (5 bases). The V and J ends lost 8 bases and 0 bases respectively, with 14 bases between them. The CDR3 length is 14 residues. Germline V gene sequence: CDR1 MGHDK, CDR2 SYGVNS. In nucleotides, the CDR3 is TGTGCCAGCCCCCCTCGACGGGGCTCCTACGAGCAGTACTTC. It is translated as CASPPRRGSYEQYF.

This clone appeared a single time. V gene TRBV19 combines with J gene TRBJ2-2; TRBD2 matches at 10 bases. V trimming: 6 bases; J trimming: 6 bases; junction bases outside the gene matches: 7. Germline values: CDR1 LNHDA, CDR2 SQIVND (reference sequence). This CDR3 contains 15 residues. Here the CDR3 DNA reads TGTGCCAGTAGCGCGCTAGCGGGAGTACCCGGGGAGCTGTTTTTT. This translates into CASSALAGVPGELFF.